These 2 T cell receptor beta chains were all obtained from the same sample, sequenced in a study of early T cells in non-severe SARS-CoV-2 infection listed by TCRdb under 2021. Libraries came from 5' RACE. Sequencing instrument: NextSeq 500. TCRdb reanalyzed the raw reads on its own, using fastp at Q25 for trimming and MiXCR for clone calling, and kept in-frame beta chains. Entries are consolidated by CDR3 protein sequence, retaining the most common genes and DNA. This sample is represented by 50,000 to 55,000 distinct CDR3 sequences; roughly 8.8% of them were singletons. 15% of the sample comes from the top ten. Sequenced sample: whole blood. The receptor set was obtained from an adult who was a healthcare worker with PCR-confirmed SARS-CoV-2 infection or an uninfected control (not recorded which).

This clonotype was recorded at least ten times. The V and J genes are TRBV9 and TRBJ2-1; possible D gene TRBD1, 5 bases. This CDR3 has 15 amino acids. The V gene's germline CDR1 is SGDLS and CDR2 YYNGEE. Trimming left V 0 bases short and J 6 bases short, with 13 bases between. CDR3 in DNA: TGTGCCAGCAGCGTAGAAGGGGCAGTCGGCAATGAGCAGTTCTTC. It yields the protein CASSVEGAVGNEQFF.

There are a few counts of this clonotype. The chain has TRBV24-1 and TRBJ2-1; 7 nucleotides align to TRBD2. This CDR3 has 13 residues. V shed 3 bases, J shed 9 bases, and the junction held 4 bases outside the gene matches. From germline, CDR1 is KGHDR and CDR2 SFDVKD. This chain's CDR3 is CATSDLTSTEQFF. The CDR3 nucleotides read TGTGCCACCAGTGATCTGACTAGCACTGAGCAGTTCTTC.